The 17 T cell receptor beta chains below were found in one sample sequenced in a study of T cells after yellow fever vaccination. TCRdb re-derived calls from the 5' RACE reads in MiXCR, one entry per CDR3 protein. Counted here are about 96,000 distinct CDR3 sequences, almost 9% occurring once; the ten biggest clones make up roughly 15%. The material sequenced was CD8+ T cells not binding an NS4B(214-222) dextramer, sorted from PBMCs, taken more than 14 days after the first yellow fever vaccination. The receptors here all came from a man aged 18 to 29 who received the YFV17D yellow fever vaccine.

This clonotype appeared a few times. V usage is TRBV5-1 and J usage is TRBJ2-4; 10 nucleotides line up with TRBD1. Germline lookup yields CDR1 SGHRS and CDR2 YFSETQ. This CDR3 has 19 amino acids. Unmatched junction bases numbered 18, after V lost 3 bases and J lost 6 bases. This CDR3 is CASSYDLSLGQGVGNIQYF. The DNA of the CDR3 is TGCGCCAGCAGCTACGACCTTTCCCTTGGACAGGGGGTCGGAAACATTCAGTACTTC.

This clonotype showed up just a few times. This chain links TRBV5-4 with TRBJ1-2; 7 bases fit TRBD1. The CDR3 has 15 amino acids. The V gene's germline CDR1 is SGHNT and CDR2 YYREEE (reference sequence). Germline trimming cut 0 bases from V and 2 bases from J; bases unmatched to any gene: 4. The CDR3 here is CASSLVMGQNYGYTF. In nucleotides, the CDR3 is TGTGCCAGCAGCTTGGTGATGGGACAGAACTATGGCTACACCTTC. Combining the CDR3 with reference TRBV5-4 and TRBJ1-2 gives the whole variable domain ETGVTQSPTHLIKTRGQQVTLRCSSQSGHNTVSWYQQALGQGPQFIFQYYREEENGRGNFPPRFSGLQFPNYSSELNVNALELDDSALYLCASSLVMGQNYGYTFGSGTRLTVV.

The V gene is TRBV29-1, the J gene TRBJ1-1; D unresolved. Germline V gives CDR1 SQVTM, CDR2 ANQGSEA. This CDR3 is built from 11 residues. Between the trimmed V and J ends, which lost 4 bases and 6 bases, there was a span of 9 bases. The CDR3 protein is CSVGGGSEAFF. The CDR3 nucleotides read TGCAGCGTTGGGGGAGGATCTGAAGCTTTCTTT.

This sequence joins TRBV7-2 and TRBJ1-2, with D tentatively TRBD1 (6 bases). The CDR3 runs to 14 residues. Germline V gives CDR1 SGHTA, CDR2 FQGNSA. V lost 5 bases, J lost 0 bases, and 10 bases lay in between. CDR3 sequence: CASSGDIANYGYTF. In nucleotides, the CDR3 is TGTGCCAGCAGCGGGGACATCGCTAACTATGGCTACACCTTC. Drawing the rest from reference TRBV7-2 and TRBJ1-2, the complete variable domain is GAGVSQSPSNKVTEKGKDVELRCDPISGHTALYWYRQSLGQGLEFLIYFQGNSAPDKSGLPSDRFSAERTGGSVSTLTIQRTQQEDSAVYLCASSGDIANYGYTFGSGTRLTVV.

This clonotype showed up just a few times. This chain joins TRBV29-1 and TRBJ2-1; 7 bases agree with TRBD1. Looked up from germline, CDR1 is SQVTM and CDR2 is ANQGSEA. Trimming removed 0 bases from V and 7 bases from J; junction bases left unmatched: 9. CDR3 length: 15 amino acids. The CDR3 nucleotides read TGCAGCGTTGAAGATGGTCAGAGGGGGCAAAATGAGCAGTTCTTC. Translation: CSVEDGQRGQNEQFF.

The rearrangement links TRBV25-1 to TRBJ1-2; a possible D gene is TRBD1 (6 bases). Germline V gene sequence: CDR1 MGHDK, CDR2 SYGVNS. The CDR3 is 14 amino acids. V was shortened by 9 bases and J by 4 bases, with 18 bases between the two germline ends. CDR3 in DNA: TGTGCCAGTACAGGGCCTATTCCTCTCTATGGCTACACCTTC. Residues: CASTGPIPLYGYTF.

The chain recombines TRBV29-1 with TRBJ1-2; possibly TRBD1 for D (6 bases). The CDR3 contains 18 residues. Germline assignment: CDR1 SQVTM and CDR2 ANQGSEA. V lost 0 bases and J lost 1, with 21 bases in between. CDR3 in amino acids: CSVEELATGESINYGYTF. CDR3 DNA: TGCAGCGTTGAAGAATTGGCGACAGGAGAATCGATTAACTATGGCTACACCTTC.

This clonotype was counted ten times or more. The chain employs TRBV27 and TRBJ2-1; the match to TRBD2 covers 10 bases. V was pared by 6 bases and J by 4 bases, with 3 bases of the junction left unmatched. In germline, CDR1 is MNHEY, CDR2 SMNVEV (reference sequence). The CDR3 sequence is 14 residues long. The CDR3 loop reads CASRTAGGYNEQFF. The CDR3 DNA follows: TGTGCCAGCAGGACAGCGGGGGGGTACAATGAGCAGTTCTTC.

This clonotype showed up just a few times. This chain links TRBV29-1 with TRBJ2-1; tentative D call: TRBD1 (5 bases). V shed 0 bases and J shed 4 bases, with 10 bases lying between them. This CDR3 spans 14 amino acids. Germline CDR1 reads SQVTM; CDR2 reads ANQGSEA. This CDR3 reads CSVEDLTGYNEQFF. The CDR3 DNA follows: TGCAGCGTTGAAGATCTCACAGGATACAATGAGCAGTTCTTC.

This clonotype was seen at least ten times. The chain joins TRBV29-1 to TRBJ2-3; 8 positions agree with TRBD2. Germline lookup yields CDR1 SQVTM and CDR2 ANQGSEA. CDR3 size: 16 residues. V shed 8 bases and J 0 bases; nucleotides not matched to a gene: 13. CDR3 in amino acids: CSPLIHAGGSTDTQYF. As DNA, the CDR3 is TGCAGCCCCCTGATTCATGCGGGGGGAAGCACAGATACGCAGTATTTT.

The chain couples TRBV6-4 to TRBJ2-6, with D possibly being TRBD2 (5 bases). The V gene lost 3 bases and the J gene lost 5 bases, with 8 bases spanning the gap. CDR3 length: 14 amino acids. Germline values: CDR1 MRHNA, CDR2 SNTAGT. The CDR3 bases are TGTGCCAGCAGTGAGGGAGATAGGGCCAACGTCCTGACTTTC. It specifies CASSEGDRANVLTF.

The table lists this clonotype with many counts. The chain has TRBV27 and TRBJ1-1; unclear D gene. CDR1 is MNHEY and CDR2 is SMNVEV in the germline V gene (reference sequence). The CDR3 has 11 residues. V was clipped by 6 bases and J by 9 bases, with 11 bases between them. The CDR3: CASSLGGKAFF. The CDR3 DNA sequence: TGTGCCAGCAGCTTGGGAGGGAAAGCTTTCTTT.

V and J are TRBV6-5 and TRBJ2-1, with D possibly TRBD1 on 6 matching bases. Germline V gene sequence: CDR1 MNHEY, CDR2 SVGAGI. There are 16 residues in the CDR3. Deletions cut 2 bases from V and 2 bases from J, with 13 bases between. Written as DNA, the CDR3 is TGTGCCAGCAGTTACCTCAGGGGCGGCCCCTACAATGAGCAGTTCTTC. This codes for CASSYLRGGPYNEQFF.

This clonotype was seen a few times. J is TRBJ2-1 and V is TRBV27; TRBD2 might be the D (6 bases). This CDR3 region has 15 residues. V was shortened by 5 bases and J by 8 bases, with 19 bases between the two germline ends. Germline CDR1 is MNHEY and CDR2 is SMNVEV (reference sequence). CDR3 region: CASSPSMLATHEQFF. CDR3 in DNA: TGTGCCAGCAGTCCCTCGATGCTAGCGACCCATGAGCAGTTCTTC.

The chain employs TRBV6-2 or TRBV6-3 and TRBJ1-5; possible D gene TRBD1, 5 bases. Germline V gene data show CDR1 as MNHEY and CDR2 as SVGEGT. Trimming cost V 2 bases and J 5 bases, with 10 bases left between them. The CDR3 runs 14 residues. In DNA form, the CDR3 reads TGTGCCAGCAGTTACAGGGGTCAGCATCAGCCCCAGCATTTT. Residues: CASSYRGQHQPQHF.

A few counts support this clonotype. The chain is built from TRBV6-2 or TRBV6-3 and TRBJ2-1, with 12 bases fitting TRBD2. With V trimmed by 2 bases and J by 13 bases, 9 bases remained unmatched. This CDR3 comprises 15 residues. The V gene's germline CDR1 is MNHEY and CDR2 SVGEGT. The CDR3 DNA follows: TGTGCCAGCAGTTACCCTAGGGCTAGCGGGGGGGCCCAGTTCTTC. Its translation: CASSYPRASGGAQFF.

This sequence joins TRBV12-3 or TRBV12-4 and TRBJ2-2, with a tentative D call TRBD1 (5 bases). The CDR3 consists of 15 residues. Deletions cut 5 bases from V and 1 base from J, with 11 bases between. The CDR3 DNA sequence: TGTGCCAGCAGTGACAGCGCCAGGAACACCGGGGAGCTGTTTTTT. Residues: CASSDSARNTGELFF.